The entry below describes one T cell receptor beta chain. Its specificity is unknown. The length of the CDR3 is 17 residues. The germline gives CDR1 SGHDT, CDR2 YYEEEE. J was trimmed by 7 bases and V by 2 bases; bases with no gene match: 13. This sample was taken from a study of T cell responses to AZD1222 COVID-19 vaccine. Findings of the study overall: Spike-specific TCR breadth and depth both grew after two AZD1222 doses. Reports say nearly half of spike-specific TCRs go after unmutated variant regions. At 160-218 and 743-854, vaccine-associated CD4 TCRs were dominant, and they spanned spike.

Assay: immunoSEQ multiplex PCR; the TCRdb copy retains only in-frame clones and omits some. This table holds 110,000 to 150,000 clones, over 75% found once. V and J are TRBV5-6 and TRBJ1-4, with TRBD1 matching over 8 bases. Material: peripheral blood, obtained on day 0 of AZD1222 vaccination. This clonotype originated in an adult in good health. CDR3 in amino acids: CASSLPGTGVVIEKLFF. Here the CDR3 DNA reads TGTGCCAGCAGCTTACCCGGGACAGGCGTTGTTATTGAAAAACTGTTTTTT.